One sample yielded the 29 T cell receptor beta chains listed below, sequenced in a study of T-cell memory formation after mild COVID-19. TCRdb re-derived calls from the 5' RACE reads in MiXCR, one entry per CDR3 protein. The repertoire holds approximately 430,000 distinct CDR3 sequences, with more than 20% as singletons. Sequenced material: PBMCs or a T cell subset sorted from them (not recorded which). These TCRs come from an adult woman who had mild COVID-19 (a few samples of this study predate the infection). Cell type and time point are not known.

This clonotype has more than one count but fewer than ten. The gene calls are TRBV5-1 and TRBJ2-7; 7 bases line up with TRBD2. The CDR3 loop spans 13 amino acids. The germline V gene has CDR1 SGHRS and CDR2 YFSETQ. Trimming cost V 2 bases and J 2 bases; bases outside gene matches: 1. The CDR3 DNA reads as TGCGCCAGCAGCTTCGGGACTACCTACGAGCAGTACTTC. Protein sequence: CASSFGTTYEQYF.

The sample holds a few counts of this clonotype. J is TRBJ2-5 and V is TRBV24-1; 8 bases map to TRBD1. With V trimmed by 0 bases and J by 2 bases, 1 base remained unmatched. CDR3 length: 15 residues. In germline, CDR1 is KGHDR, CDR2 SFDVKD. CDR3 DNA sequence: TGTGCCACCAGTGATTTGAACAGGGGGCAAGAGACCCAGTACTTC. It is translated as CATSDLNRGQETQYF.

There are a few counts of this clonotype. The rearrangement joins TRBV5-1 to TRBJ2-3; TRBD2 agrees at 13 bases. With 4 bases clipped from V and 4 bases from J, the junction kept 6 bases outside the gene matches. Germline values: CDR1 SGHRS, CDR2 YFSETQ. The CDR3 runs 16 residues. The CDR3 DNA is TGCGCCAGCAGCATCGACGGACTAGCGGGAGCAGATACGCAGTATTTT. It specifies CASSIDGLAGADTQYF.

The chain recombines TRBV15 with TRBJ2-7, with a tentative D call TRBD2 (7 bases). V was shortened by 4 bases and J by 0 bases, with 10 bases between the two germline ends. The germline CDR1 and CDR2 sequences are LNHNV and YYDKDF (reference sequence). The CDR3 loop spans 14 amino acids. The CDR3 nucleotides read TGTGCCACCAGCATAGGGGGGGACTCCTACGAGCAGTACTTC. It specifies CATSIGGDSYEQYF.

In its sample, this clonotype was seen a few times. The rearrangement links TRBV29-1 to TRBJ2-3; TRBD2 matches 9 bases. Germline V gives CDR1 SQVTM, CDR2 ANQGSEA. CDR3 length equals 14 residues. Losses at the gene ends were 7 bases for V and 3 bases for J; bases not matched to a gene: 8. The CDR3 loop is CSARSSGSTDTQYF. The CDR3 coding sequence is TGCAGCGCTCGGAGTAGCGGGAGTACAGATACGCAGTATTTT.

The chain joins TRBV7-9 to TRBJ2-5; tentatively, D is TRBD2 (6 bases). CDR3 length equals 16 residues. Deletions cut 4 bases from V and 5 bases from J, with 20 bases between. Germline values: CDR1 SEHNR, CDR2 FQNEAQ (reference sequence). The DNA of the CDR3 is TGTGCCAGCAGCTCCCTGCCAGCGGGTAGACGGGAGACCCAGTACTTC. Translation: CASSSLPAGRRETQYF.

The chain joins TRBV7-9 to TRBJ2-5; D may be TRBD2 (5 bases). The germline gives CDR1 SEHNR, CDR2 FQNEAQ (reference sequence). The CDR3 extends over 16 amino acids. The V and J ends lost 1 base and 5 bases respectively, with 17 bases between them. The CDR3 DNA reads as TGTGCCAGCAGCTTAGGTGCGGCTAGCAGACGGGAGACCCAGTACTTC. Its translation: CASSLGAASRRETQYF.

The CDR3 DNA reads as TGCAGTGCTAGAGACCCATCTGCGGGTACTGAAGCTTTCTTT. Its translation: CSARDPSAGTEAFF. J is TRBJ1-1 and V is TRBV20-1; no firm D call. Trimming stripped 0 bases from V and 5 bases from J, with 13 bases between. This CDR3 is built from 14 residues. Germline V gene lookup returns CDR1 DFQATT and CDR2 SNEGSKA (reference sequence).

The chain carries TRBV5-1 and TRBJ2-7, with 14 bases fitting TRBD2. V shed 2 bases and J 3 bases; nucleotides not matched to a gene: 7. CDR1 is SGHRS, CDR2 YFSETQ, per germline. The CDR3 runs to 17 residues. CDR3 sequence: CASSFLPGTSGGYEQYF. Here the CDR3 DNA reads TGCGCCAGCAGCTTCCTGCCGGGGACTAGCGGGGGCTACGAGCAGTACTTC.

V usage is TRBV7-2 and J usage is TRBJ1-2, with TRBD1 matching 9 bases. Losses at the gene ends were 5 bases for V and 8 bases for J; bases not matched to a gene: 6. Germline V gene data show CDR1 as SGHTA and CDR2 as FQGNSA. CDR3 length: 13 amino acids. The CDR3 DNA follows: TGTGCCAGCAGCCCGGGACAGGGATTGGGCTACACCTTC. Amino acid sequence: CASSPGQGLGYTF. Complete variable domain (other parts from reference TRBV7-2 and TRBJ1-2): GAGVSQSPSNKVTEKGKDVELRCDPISGHTALYWYRQSLGQGLEFLIYFQGNSAPDKSGLPSDRFSAERTGGSVSTLTIQRTQQEDSAVYLCASSPGQGLGYTFGSGTRLTVV.

The chain recombines TRBV15 with TRBJ2-1; D gene ambiguous. The V gene's germline CDR1 is LNHNV and CDR2 YYDKDF (reference sequence). The CDR3 contains 11 residues. The V end lost 2 bases, the J end lost 7 bases, and 3 bases lay between the germline ends. CDR3 bases: TGTGCCACCAGCAGACAGAATGAGCAGTTCTTC. This encodes CATSRQNEQFF.

V gene TRBV6-6 combines with J gene TRBJ2-7; 7 bases match TRBD2. Losses at the gene ends were 2 bases for V and 3 bases for J; bases not matched to a gene: 4. Germline CDR1 and CDR2: MNHNY and SVGAGI (reference sequence). The CDR3 length is 14 residues. CDR3 amino acids: CASSYGGEGYEQYF. The CDR3, as DNA: TGTGCCAGCAGTTACGGGGGGGAAGGCTACGAGCAGTACTTC.

This clonotype was seen once. The gene calls are TRBV5-1 and TRBJ1-5, with D possibly matching TRBD1 (5 bases). Deletions cut 3 bases from V and 1 base from J, with 20 bases between. The CDR3 has 18 amino acids. Germline V gene data show CDR1 as SGHRS and CDR2 as YFSETQ. The CDR3, as DNA: TGCGCCAGCAGCTGCCTGGGGCGGCGGAATAGGAGCAATCAGCCCCAGCATTTT. Amino acid sequence: CASSCLGRRNRSNQPQHF.

The rearrangement joins TRBV7-2 to TRBJ1-2, with TRBD1 identical over 9 bases. Germline assignment: CDR1 SGHTA and CDR2 FQGNSA. V trimming: 8 bases; J trimming: 6 bases; junction bases outside the gene matches: 13. This CDR3 contains 15 residues. The CDR3 is CASCVGWTGANGYTF. In nucleotides, the CDR3 is TGTGCCAGCTGCGTAGGATGGACAGGGGCGAATGGCTACACCTTC. The whole variable domain, filled in from reference TRBV7-2 and TRBJ1-2, reads GAGVSQSPSNKVTEKGKDVELRCDPISGHTALYWYRQSLGQGLEFLIYFQGNSAPDKSGLPSDRFSAERTGGSVSTLTIQRTQQEDSAVYLCASCVGWTGANGYTFGSGTRLTVV.

The chain combines TRBV6-6 with TRBJ2-7; 7 positions agree with TRBD2. Losses at the gene ends were 7 bases for V and 2 bases for J; bases not matched to a gene: 11. Germline V gives CDR1 MNHNY, CDR2 SVGAGI (reference sequence). The CDR3 loop spans 15 amino acids. CDR3 loop: CASTPRGGRTYEQYF. The CDR3 DNA sequence: TGTGCCAGCACCCCACGGGGAGGGCGCACCTACGAGCAGTACTTC.

This clonotype occurred a few times. The rearrangement joins TRBV4-3 to TRBJ2-7; tentatively, D is TRBD1 or TRBD2 (5 bases each). CDR1 LGHNA and CDR2 YSLEER come from the germline V gene. The CDR3 is made up of 15 amino acids. V was clipped by 0 bases and J by 0 bases, with 9 bases between them. This chain's CDR3 is CASSQDWDRSYEQYF. As DNA, the CDR3 is TGCGCCAGCAGCCAAGACTGGGACCGCTCCTACGAGCAGTACTTC.

This clonotype was counted only a few times. The chain couples TRBV7-3 to TRBJ1-1; TRBD1 might be the D (5 bases). This CDR3 region has 15 residues. Germline V gene lookup returns CDR1 SGHTA and CDR2 FQGTGA. Trimming removed 3 bases from V and 3 bases from J, with 14 bases in between. CDR3 amino acids: CASSLARGGDTEAFF. CDR3 DNA sequence: TGTGCCAGCAGCTTGGCCCGGGGGGGAGACACTGAAGCTTTCTTT.

V gene TRBV29-1 combines with J gene TRBJ2-5; TRBD2 agrees at 10 bases. Germline loops: CDR1 SQVTM, CDR2 ANQGSEA. The CDR3 has 16 residues. V shed 1 base, J shed 5 bases, and the junction held 10 bases outside the gene matches. In DNA form, the CDR3 reads TGCAGCGTTGAAGGGGGGCTAGCGGGAGTGTTGGAGACCCAGTACTTC. Residues: CSVEGGLAGVLETQYF.

This sequence joins TRBV9 and TRBJ1-2; D not resolved. From germline, CDR1 is SGDLS and CDR2 YYNGEE. The CDR3 is 15 amino acids. V gave up 0 bases and J gave up 6 bases, with 15 bases separating them. The CDR3 DNA follows: TGTGCCAGCAGCGTAGATCCGATTTGGGATGATGGCTACACCTTC. Protein sequence: CASSVDPIWDDGYTF.

Comments on this clonotype: Germline and junction disagree at one end, which may indicate a read error. The chain couples TRBV7-2 to TRBJ2-7, with 11 positions matching TRBD1. This CDR3 contains 15 residues. Germline values: CDR1 SGHTA, CDR2 FQGNSA. The chain's CDR3 is CASSPTGTGGVGQNF. CDR3 coding DNA: TGTGCCAGCAGCCCCACCGGGACAGGGGGAGTCGGGCAGAACTTC.

This clonotype was observed a handful of times. The J gene is TRBJ1-1, the V gene TRBV7-2; 8 bases fit TRBD1. The junction had 11 bases not matched to a gene; V was cut back by 5 bases and J by 0 bases. CDR1 is SGHTA and CDR2 is FQGNSA in the germline V gene. The CDR3 has 17 residues. CDR3 region: CASSLSPTGGVNTEAFF. The CDR3 DNA follows: TGTGCCAGCAGCCTTAGTCCTACAGGGGGGGTGAACACTGAAGCTTTCTTT. Variable domain in full (rest from reference TRBV7-2 and TRBJ1-1): GAGVSQSPSNKVTEKGKDVELRCDPISGHTALYWYRQSLGQGLEFLIYFQGNSAPDKSGLPSDRFSAERTGGSVSTLTIQRTQQEDSAVYLCASSLSPTGGVNTEAFFGQGTRLTVV.

The sample holds a few counts of this clonotype. The J gene is TRBJ2-7, the V gene TRBV29-1; D ambiguous. V shed 0 bases and J shed 2 bases, with 11 bases lying between them. Germline-derived CDR1 and CDR2 are SQVTM and ANQGSEA. This CDR3 is 14 amino acids long. The CDR3 nucleotides read TGCAGCGTTGAAGATCTCAAGGGAACCTACGAGCAGTACTTC. Residues: CSVEDLKGTYEQYF.

This rearrangement joins TRBV4-2 to TRBJ2-1, with TRBD2 matching 9 bases. The junction had 4 bases not matched to a gene; V was cut back by 1 base and J by 6 bases. Germline values: CDR1 LGHNA, CDR2 YNFKEQ. CDR3 length equals 15 residues. In DNA form, the CDR3 reads TGTGCCAGCAGCCAAGCAGGAGCGGGAGGCAATGAGCAGTTCTTC. As protein: CASSQAGAGGNEQFF.

The V call is TRBV12-3 or TRBV12-4, the J call TRBJ2-1, with TRBD2 matching over 7 bases. Trimming cost V 6 bases and J 6 bases; bases outside gene matches: 20. This CDR3 spans 18 amino acids. The CDR3 DNA reads TGTGCCAGCAGCTCCATGCCACATCGAAGCGGGAAACTCAATGAGCAGTTCTTC. This sequence encodes CASSSMPHRSGKLNEQFF.

The V gene is TRBV18, the J gene TRBJ2-5; TRBD2 is a possible D gene (5 bases). The CDR3 covers 13 residues. With 6 bases removed from V and 3 bases from J, the gap between germline ends came to 11 bases. Germline V lookup: CDR1 KGHSH, CDR2 LQKENI. CDR3 DNA sequence: TGTGCCAGCTCCAACGGGATGGAAGAGACCCAGTACTTC. Translated: CASSNGMEETQYF.

This clonotype was seen only a few times. This chain connects TRBV9 to TRBJ2-7; D ambiguous. CDR1 is SGDLS and CDR2 is YYNGEE in the germline V gene. V gave up 0 bases and J gave up 1 base, with 5 bases separating them. This CDR3 spans 13 amino acids. CDR3: CASSVDVSYEQYF. CDR3 DNA: TGTGCCAGCAGCGTAGATGTATCCTACGAGCAGTACTTC.

The V call is TRBV9, the J call TRBJ1-5; the match to TRBD1 covers 7 bases. CDR1 and CDR2 from the germline V gene are SGDLS and YYNGEE. The CDR3 spans 16 residues. Unmatched junction bases numbered 8, after V lost 3 bases and J lost 2 bases. The CDR3 reads CASSEGAGSGNQPQHF. The CDR3, as DNA: TGTGCCAGCAGCGAGGGGGCCGGGTCCGGCAATCAGCCCCAGCATTTT. The full variable domain, with the rest looked up from reference TRBV9 and TRBJ1-5, is DSGVTQTPKHLITATGQRVTLRCSPRSGDLSVYWYQQSLDQGLQFLIQYYNGEERAKGNILERFSAQQFPDLHSELNLSSLELGDSALYFCASSEGAGSGNQPQHFGDGTRLSIL.

The chain joins TRBV7-2 to TRBJ2-4; D uncertain. The CDR3 loop spans 14 amino acids. V lost 4 bases, J lost 6 bases, and 13 bases lay in between. CDR1 is SGHTA, CDR2 FQGNSA, per germline. The CDR3 loop is CASSSLFYGNIQYF. Here the CDR3 DNA reads TGTGCCAGCAGCTCCCTCTTCTACGGAAACATTCAGTACTTC. Full variable domain (missing parts from reference TRBV7-2 and TRBJ2-4): GAGVSQSPSNKVTEKGKDVELRCDPISGHTALYWYRQSLGQGLEFLIYFQGNSAPDKSGLPSDRFSAERTGGSVSTLTIQRTQQEDSAVYLCASSSLFYGNIQYFGAGTRLSVL.

The CDR3 bases are TGCAGCGTAGGGGGCAGGGGAACGGGCAATCAGCCCCAGCATTTT. Encoded protein: CSVGGRGTGNQPQHF. The chain is built from TRBV29-1 and TRBJ1-5, with 7 bases matching TRBD1. Germline loops: CDR1 SQVTM, CDR2 ANQGSEA. V gave up 6 bases and J gave up 2 bases; unmatched junction bases: 10. The CDR3 covers 15 residues.